A selection of T cell receptor beta chains follows, all from one sample in a study of blood T cell repertoires in COVID-19. The protocol was immunoSEQ multiplex PCR, while the TCRdb copy is restricted to in-frame clones and leaves out a portion. Of about 240,000 clones in the sample, around 90% were seen once. Sequenced: peripheral blood. The receptors come from a man aged 60-69 years who had recovered from COVID-19. Both conserved end residues are part of each CDR3. D genes are given only for firm matches. Some rows mark clone size as missing; the rest say once, few, many or name a class of expanded clone.

V gene	J gene	clone size	D gene	CDR3 protein	CDR3 DNA
TRBV27	TRBJ2-3	NA	TRBD2	CASSRGVEYTQYF	TGTGCCAGCAGCCGGGGGGTGGAGTATACGCAGTATTTT
TRBV2	TRBJ1-6	NA	NA	CASSEVLPPLHF	TGTGCCAGCAGTGAGGTACTGCCACCCCTCCACTTT
TRBV4-1	TRBJ1-1	NA	NA	CASSQTPQRAFF	TGCGCCAGCAGCCAGACTCCGCAGAGAGCTTTCTTT
TRBV30	TRBJ1-6	NA	NA	CAWSVLQGNSPLHF	TGTGCCTGGAGTGTACTCCAGGGGAATTCACCCCTCCACTTT
TRBV28	TRBJ2-7	NA	NA	CASVTGPTYEQYF	TGTGCCAGCGTCACAGGACCGACCTACGAGCAGTACTTC
TRBV28	TRBJ2-7	once	NA	CASSLRGSAYEQYF	TGTGCCAGCAGTCTCAGGGGCTCGGCCTACGAGCAGTACTTC
TRBV7-7	TRBJ2-5	NA	NA	CASSFETILTRETQYF	TGTGCCAGCAGCTTCGAGACTATTCTTACTCGAGAGACCCAGTACTTC
TRBV21-1	TRBJ1-1	NA	NA	CASSKGQGRLNTEAFF	TGTGCCAGCAGCAAAGGGCAGGGAAGGTTGAACACTGAAGCTTTCTTT
TRBV5-8	TRBJ2-3	NA	NA	CASPWGRIISKENTDTQYF	TGTGCCTCCCCTTGGGGGCGAATCATCTCAAAAGAAAACACAGATACGCAGTATTTT
TRBV5-1	TRBJ1-5	NA	NA	CASSLGDNQPQHF	TGCGCCAGCAGCTTGGGAGACAATCAGCCCCAGCATTTT
TRBV19	TRBJ2-5	NA	NA	CASSPQRKETQYF	TGTGCCAGTAGTCCCCAGCGGAAAGAGACCCAGTACTTC
TRBV9	TRBJ1-3	few	NA	CASSTGEGYSGNTIYF	TGTGCCAGCAGCACGGGAGAGGGTTACTCTGGAAACACCATATATTTT
TRBV11-2	TRBJ1-2	once	NA	CASSITGTNYGYTF	TGTGCCAGCAGCATCACAGGGACGAACTATGGCTACACCTTC
TRBV5-1	TRBJ2-1	few	NA	CASSQSPGLHEQFF	TGCGCCAGCAGCCAGAGCCCAGGGTTGCATGAGCAGTTCTTC
TRBV24-1	TRBJ1-5	NA	TRBD1	CATSDLGQVSNQPQHF	TGTGCCACCAGTGATTTGGGACAGGTTAGCAATCAGCCCCAGCATTTT
TRBV4-1	TRBJ2-7	NA	TRBD2	CASSQVLAGRSYEQYF	TGCGCCAGCAGCCAAGTACTAGCGGGGAGGTCCTACGAGCAGTACTTC
TRBV3-1/TRBV3-2	TRBJ2-7	NA	NA	CASSLQGPYEQYF	TGTGCCAGCAGCCTACAGGGACCCTACGAGCAGTACTTC
TRBV7-2	TRBJ2-1	NA	NA	CAGLAGSYNEQFF	TGTGCCGGGCTAGCAGGCTCCTACAATGAGCAGTTCTTC